This is a list of T cell receptor beta chains from one sample in a study of identical twins' blood T cells. TCRdb reprocessed the 5' RACE reads with MiXCR, giving one entry per CDR3 protein. The table has 350,000 to 450,000 distinct CDR3 sequences, more than 25% seen once. Sample: PBMCs. The receptors here all came from a woman aged 18-55 years in good health. Both conserved end residues are part of each CDR3. D genes are given only for firm matches. Size is stated for part of the rows, as once, few or many counts, or as a class when the clone is expanded.

TGCAGCGTTGCGGACAGGGGGGACACTGAAGCTTTCTTT,CSVADRGDTEAFF,TRBJ1-1,NA,TRBV29-1,TRBD1
TGTGCCAGCAGTTACTCGATTGACAGTTTGAACACTGAAGCTTTCTTT,CASSYSIDSLNTEAFF,TRBJ1-1,few,TRBV6-6,NA
TGTGCCAGCAGTCCGGAGGGAAAACTGTTTTTT,CASSPEGKLFF,TRBJ1-4,few,TRBV12-3/TRBV12-4,NA
TGTGCCAGCAGTTATTGGGGCTCCTATGGCTACACCTTC,CASSYWGSYGYTF,TRBJ1-2,few,TRBV6-5,NA
TGTGCCAGCAGCTTCCCGTCCGTGACTCGCTCCTACAATGAGCAGTTCTTC,CASSFPSVTRSYNEQFF,TRBJ2-1,many,TRBV5-6,NA
TGTGCCGGCAGTTCGAGGACAGGGGGGACAGATACGCAGTATTTT,CAGSSRTGGTDTQYF,TRBJ2-3,NA,TRBV12-3/TRBV12-4,TRBD1
TGTGCCAGCAGCGCCCGACTAGCGGGAGGGAACACCGGGGAGCTGTTTTTT,CASSARLAGGNTGELFF,TRBJ2-2,NA,TRBV9,TRBD2
TGCAGTGCTAGAAAATCGGGGATGAACACTGAAGCTTTCTTT,CSARKSGMNTEAFF,TRBJ1-1,NA,TRBV20-1,NA
TGTGCCGCAACAGGGTTTAGTGAGCAGTTCTTC,CAATGFSEQFF,TRBJ2-1,NA,TRBV6-1,NA
TGTGCCAGCGGCGTCCGGGACGTACCCTACGAGCAGTACTTC,CASGVRDVPYEQYF,TRBJ2-7,NA,TRBV6-5,NA
TGCAGCGTTGGGCGAAGACAGGGGGCCGGTGAGCAGTTCTTC,CSVGRRQGAGEQFF,TRBJ2-1,many,TRBV29-1,TRBD1
TGCGCCAGCAGCCAAGTCGGGGACCGAGGAACCATATATTTT,CASSQVGDRGTIYF,TRBJ1-3,few,TRBV4-3,NA
TGCGCCAGCAGCTTGGTTCCGGGTAATGAAAAACTGTTTTTT,CASSLVPGNEKLFF,TRBJ1-4,many,TRBV5-1,NA
TGCAGTGCTAGTGGCGAGAATGAGCAGTTCTTC,CSASGENEQFF,TRBJ2-1,NA,TRBV20-1,NA
TGTGCCAGCAGCGTAGGTCCTTGCTCGAACACTGAAGCTTTCTTT,CASSVGPCSNTEAFF,TRBJ1-1,few,TRBV9,NA
TGTGCCAGCAGTGATCGTAGCGGGACGGTGCGGTACAATGAGCAGTTATTC,CASSDRSGTVRYNEQLF,TRBJ2-1,once,TRBV25-1,TRBD2
TGTGCAGGTCGCTCCCCGGGACATATGAACACCGGGGAGCTGTTTTTT,CAGRSPGHMNTGELFF,TRBJ2-2,NA,TRBV12-2,NA
TGCAGTGCTAGTGTTGGCTACACCTTC,CSASVGYTF,TRBJ1-2,NA,TRBV20-1,NA
TGTGCCAGCAGCCCTCTGGACGGCACTCGGAGAGCAACTAATGAAAAACTGTTTTTT,CASSPLDGTRRATNEKLFF,TRBJ1-4,NA,TRBV7-9,NA
TGCAGTGCTAGGAGGACTAGCGGCTCCTACAATGAGCAGTTCTTC,CSARRTSGSYNEQFF,TRBJ2-1,few,TRBV20-1,TRBD2
TGTGCCACCAGCAGACTCCCGACTAGCGCGATCGCAGATACGCAGTATTTT,CATSRLPTSAIADTQYF,TRBJ2-3,few,TRBV15,TRBD2
TGTGCCAGCAGCTTAACCAGGGATGTGGGCTACACCTTC,CASSLTRDVGYTF,TRBJ1-2,few,TRBV11-2,NA
TGTGCCAGCAGTCCCCGACAGGGTCCACAGAATGGCTACACCTTC,CASSPRQGPQNGYTF,TRBJ1-2,few,TRBV12-3/TRBV12-4,TRBD1
TGTGCCAGCAGTTACTCGTGGGGGAGAGGGACAGATACGCAGTATTTT,CASSYSWGRGTDTQYF,TRBJ2-3,NA,TRBV6-5,NA
TGTGCCAGCAGTGGTTTTACAGGGGCCCCTGGGAGGGCCCAGCATTTT,CASSGFTGAPGRAQHF,TRBJ1-5,NA,TRBV6-1,TRBD1
TGCGCCAGCAGCCCTAGGGGGGGCGCGAGGTCTGAAGCTTTCTTT,CASSPRGGARSEAFF,TRBJ1-1,once,TRBV5-1,NA
TGCGCCAGCGGCCAAGATTACGGAGCTGAAGCTTTCTTT,CASGQDYGAEAFF,TRBJ1-1,NA,TRBV4-1,NA
TGTGCCAGCAAGATCCGGGGCGCGGACACTGAAGCTTTCTTT,CASKIRGADTEAFF,TRBJ1-1,few,TRBV6-2/TRBV6-3,NA
TGTGCCAGCAGCCGGGGTGGTGGCTACACCTTC,CASSRGGGYTF,TRBJ1-2,many,TRBV28,NA
TGCGGGTTACGGGCTTCGAACACCGGGGAGCTGTTTTTT,CGLRASNTGELFF,TRBJ2-2,few,TRBV29-1,NA
TGTGCCAGCAGTTATGGGACTACCTACGAGCAGTACTTC,CASSYGTTYEQYF,TRBJ2-7,few,TRBV6-5,TRBD2
TGCAGTGCGAACGCCCCCGAGACCCAGTACTTC,CSANAPETQYF,TRBJ2-5,NA,TRBV20-1,NA
TGTGCCAGCATGAGGACAACTAGCGGCTCCTACAATGAGCAGTTCTTC,CASMRTTSGSYNEQFF,TRBJ2-1,NA,TRBV12-3/TRBV12-4,TRBD2
TGTGCCAGCAGCCCCGACAGGGGCCGGACTGAAGCTTTCTTT,CASSPDRGRTEAFF,TRBJ1-1,many,TRBV16,TRBD1
TGTGCCAGCAGTTGGCGTACGGGAAGCTACAATGAGCAGTTCTTC,CASSWRTGSYNEQFF,TRBJ2-1,NA,TRBV7-9,NA
TGTGCCAGCAGCCAAGGGGGTAATGGCTGCACCTTC,CASSQGGNGCTF,TRBJ1-2,few,TRBV3-1,NA
TGTGCCAGCAGCCAGGCTTCCGGGACTAGCGGTGACAATGAGCAGTTCTTC,CASSQASGTSGDNEQFF,TRBJ2-1,few,TRBV3-1,TRBD2
TGTGCCAGCAGCCAAGTTACCGGGACAGGGGGTTATTCACCCCTCCACTTT,CASSQVTGTGGYSPLHF,TRBJ1-6,NA,TRBV4-2,TRBD1
TGCAGTGCCCCCGGAAGAAAAGAGACCCAGTACTTC,CSAPGRKETQYF,TRBJ2-5,NA,TRBV20-1,NA
TGTGCCAGCAGCCATTCTAGCGGGAACTACGAGCAGTACTTC,CASSHSSGNYEQYF,TRBJ2-7,NA,TRBV3-1,TRBD2
TGTGCCAGAGCCCCGTCCCTCCTCACTGAAGCTTTCTTT,CARAPSLLTEAFF,TRBJ1-1,NA,TRBV2,NA
TGCAGTGCGTACCTAGGGTCGAGCTCCTACGAGCAGTACTTC,CSAYLGSSSYEQYF,TRBJ2-7,many,TRBV20-1,NA
TGTGCCAGCAGCTTAGCTGGCACGAGCTCTGGAAACACCATATATTTT,CASSLAGTSSGNTIYF,TRBJ1-3,few,TRBV7-9,NA